Below are 32 T cell receptor beta chains sequenced from a single sample in a study of spatial heterogeneity in lung cancer. The time point: sample taken at primary tumor resection. Whole RNA was taken from tumor, nontumor lung or frozen PBMC; it was then sequenced unsorted. TCRdb independently ran MiXCR on the 5' RACE reads; one entry per CDR3 protein. Counted here are approximately 40,000 distinct CDR3 sequences, 5.2% occurring once; the ten biggest clones make up approximately 25%. This specimen was PBMCs, taken at surgery. The receptor set was obtained from a female donor with early-stage non-small cell lung cancer.

This clonotype occurred many times. V is TRBV7-9 and J is TRBJ1-6; D may be TRBD1 (5 bases). Trimming stripped 5 bases from V and 12 bases from J, with 17 bases between. Per the germline V gene, CDR1 is SEHNR and CDR2 is FQNEAQ (reference sequence). CDR3 length: 14 residues. CDR3 in DNA: TGTGCCAGCAGCCCGGGACGGTTCTGGGGACCCCTCCACTTT. The encoded protein is CASSPGRFWGPLHF.

This clonotype was seen at least ten times. The chain joins TRBV6-5 to TRBJ2-3; D could derive from TRBD1 or TRBD2 (5 bases each). CDR1 MNHEY and CDR2 SVGAGI come from the germline V gene. V was pared by 0 bases and J by 4 bases, with 14 bases between. This CDR3 is 16 amino acids long. The CDR3 reads CASSYSRFGAADTQYF. CDR3 in DNA: TGTGCCAGCAGTTACTCGAGATTCGGGGCCGCAGATACGCAGTATTTT.

The table lists this clonotype with many counts. The V call is TRBV24-1, the J call TRBJ2-5; the D gene is possibly TRBD2 (5 bases). CDR3 length: 13 residues. The V gene's germline CDR1 is KGHDR and CDR2 SFDVKD. V was pared by 6 bases and J by 5 bases, with 12 bases between. CDR3 DNA sequence: TGTGCCACCAGTAGCTCTGGCGGGGAGACCCAGTACTTC. Translating gives CATSSSGGETQYF.

Note on this clonotype: A much larger clone lies one base from this, so it may be a read error. V and J are TRBV11-1 and TRBJ1-2, with a tentative D call TRBD1 (6 bases). This CDR3 contains 13 residues. Germline CDR1 is SGHAT and CDR2 is FQDESV (reference sequence). The CDR3 sequence: CVSSLRTASGYTF. The CDR3 DNA is TGTGTCAGCAGCCTCAGGACAGCCTCTGGCTACACCTTC.

The table lists this clonotype with many counts. The V call is TRBV20-1, the J call TRBJ1-2, with TRBD1 identical over 7 bases. Germline V gene lookup returns CDR1 DFQATT and CDR2 SNEGSKA (reference sequence). Losses at the gene ends were 0 bases for V and 2 bases for J; bases not matched to a gene: 9. CDR3 length equals 16 residues. CDR3 region: CSARDPDTGANYGYTF. The DNA for the CDR3 is TGCAGTGCTAGAGATCCCGATACAGGGGCGAACTATGGCTACACCTTC.

On this clonotype itself: At one boundary the junction diverges from the germline segment, which might be a read error. The CDR3 loop reads CAGSKGTAARQPQHF. DNA for the CDR3: TGTGCCGGCAGCAAAGGGACAGCTGCTCGACAGCCCCAGCATTTT. The rearrangement links TRBV5-8 to TRBJ1-5; 7 nucleotides line up with TRBD1. Looked up from germline, CDR1 is SGHTS and CDR2 is YDEGEE. The CDR3 sequence is 15 residues long.

This clonotype was detected many times. The CDR3 nucleotides are TGTGCCAGCAGTGAAGCAAAGAGATCGGCGCAGTATTTT. This sequence encodes CASSEAKRSAQYF. The chain has TRBV6-1 and TRBJ2-3; D remains unclear. Germline loops: CDR1 MNHNS, CDR2 SASEGT. The CDR3 is made up of 13 amino acids. Trimming took 0 bases from V and 10 from J, leaving 11 bases between them.

This clonotype was seen many times. The V gene is TRBV9, the J gene TRBJ2-1; 10 nucleotides align to TRBD1. This CDR3 is 17 amino acids long. From germline, CDR1 is SGDLS and CDR2 YYNGEE. The junction had 13 bases not matched to a gene; V was cut back by 3 bases and J by 7 bases. The CDR3: CASSGGQGRPVRNEQFF. In DNA, the CDR3 is TGTGCCAGCAGCGGGGGACAGGGGAGGCCGGTACGGAATGAGCAGTTCTTC.

In this sample, this clonotype turned up many times. This chain uses TRBV6-2 or TRBV6-3 with TRBJ1-6; D is unclear. Trimming stripped 2 bases from V and 2 bases from J, with 16 bases between. This CDR3 spans 18 amino acids. Per the germline V gene, CDR1 is MNHEY and CDR2 is SVGEGT. CDR3 bases: TGTGCCAGCAGTTACCTCCTGGGAAGGCACGCCTATAATTCACCCCTCCACTTT. Translated, it gives CASSYLLGRHAYNSPLHF.

This clonotype was seen at least ten times. The chain combines TRBV3-1 with TRBJ2-7, with D maybe TRBD2 (6 bases). V was pared by 4 bases and J by 2 bases, with 15 bases between. Per the germline V gene, CDR1 is LGHDT and CDR2 is YNNKEL (reference sequence). This CDR3 is 15 amino acids long. CDR3 DNA sequence: TGTGCCAGCAGCCTCCTGGGGGGTCCCACCTACGAGCAGTACTTC. It yields the protein CASSLLGGPTYEQYF.

This clonotype was observed at least ten times. The CDR3 reads CASSRVGGDRWQYF. The DNA of the CDR3 is TGTGCCAGCAGCCGGGTTGGGGGGGACCGCTGGCAGTACTTC. The chain carries TRBV5-4 and TRBJ2-7; 7 positions match TRBD2. CDR3 length: 14 residues. The germline V gene has CDR1 SGHNT and CDR2 YYREEE (reference sequence). Unmatched junction bases numbered 13, after V lost 4 bases and J lost 9 bases.

This clonotype came up a few times. This chain uses TRBV3-1 with TRBJ2-2; TRBD1 or TRBD2 may be the D gene (5 bases each). The germline V gene encodes CDR1 LGHDT and CDR2 YNNKEL (reference sequence). CDR3 length: 16 amino acids. Trimming pared 3 bases from V and 4 bases from J, leaving 15 bases between. In nucleotides, the CDR3 is TGTGCCAGCAGCCAGCCGCCGGGGACCTCCACCGGGGAGCTGTTTTTT. Encoded protein: CASSQPPGTSTGELFF.

Many counts were recorded for this clonotype. The genes are TRBV4-1 and TRBJ1-6; D unclear. Trimming took 0 bases from V and 0 from J, leaving 15 bases between them. CDR1 and CDR2 (germline): MGHRA, YSYEKL. This CDR3 is built from 19 residues. The CDR3 is CASSQDRKARGSYNSPLHF. The CDR3 nucleotides read TGCGCCAGCAGCCAAGATAGGAAGGCGAGAGGCTCCTATAATTCACCCCTCCACTTT.

This clonotype was recorded many times. The chain links TRBV2 to TRBJ2-3; the match to TRBD2 covers 8 bases. Germline assignment: CDR1 SNHLY and CDR2 FYNNEI. V lost 5 bases to trimming and J lost 1 base; unmatched junction nucleotides: 2. The CDR3 is made up of 14 amino acids. The CDR3 bases are TGTGCCAGCAGTACAGCGGGGGGCACAGATACGCAGTATTTT. It specifies CASSTAGGTDTQYF.

This clonotype has a count of ten or more. The J gene is TRBJ1-4, the V gene TRBV27; 10 bases map to TRBD1. The CDR3 is 15 residues long. J was trimmed by 8 bases and V by 2 bases; bases with no gene match: 5. Germline CDR1 and CDR2: MNHEY and SMNVEV (reference sequence). CDR3: CASSLTGTGVEKLFF. CDR3 bases: TGTGCCAGCAGTTTAACTGGGACAGGGGTCGAAAAACTGTTTTTT.

The V call is TRBV3-1, the J call TRBJ1-2, with 7 bases matching TRBD1. The CDR3 covers 14 residues. Unmatched junction bases numbered 6, after V lost 6 bases and J lost 2 bases. Germline V gives CDR1 LGHDT, CDR2 YNNKEL (reference sequence). The CDR3 loop is CASREMGQNYGYTF. CDR3 sequence (DNA): TGTGCCAGCAGAGAGATGGGACAGAACTATGGCTACACCTTC.

This clonotype was observed at least ten times. V usage is TRBV11-1 and J usage is TRBJ2-5; D gene uncertain. There are 15 residues in the CDR3. Deletions cut 3 bases from V and 4 bases from J, with 15 bases between. CDR1 and CDR2 from the germline V gene are SGHAT and FQDESV (reference sequence). CDR3 nucleotide sequence: TGTGCCAGCAGCTTGGTGGTTTGGGATCGAGAGACCCAGTACTTC. Translated, it gives CASSLVVWDRETQYF. The entire variable domain, with the rest obtained from reference TRBV11-1 and TRBJ2-5, is as follows: EAEVAQSPRYKITEKSQAVAFWCDPISGHATLYWYRQILGQGPELLVQFQDESVVDDSQLPKDRFSAERLKGVDSTLKIQPAELGDSAMYLCASSLVVWDRETQYFGPGTRLLVL.

Here the CDR3 DNA reads TGCGCCAGCAGCTTGGATAACTATGGCTACACCTTC. Its translation is CASSLDNYGYTF. The J gene is TRBJ1-2, the V gene TRBV5-1; D remains ambiguous. Trimming removed 0 bases from V and 1 base from J, with 1 base in between. The CDR3 length is 12 residues. Germline V CDR1 and CDR2: SGHRS, YFSETQ. The full variable domain, rest sourced from reference TRBV5-1 and TRBJ1-2, is KAGVTQTPRYLIKTRGQQVTLSCSPISGHRSVSWYQQTPGQGLQFLFEYFSETQRNKGNFPGRFSGRQFSNSRSEMNVSTLELGDSALYLCASSLDNYGYTFGSGTRLTVV.

This clonotype was detected many times. The chain recombines TRBV9 with TRBJ2-1, with a possible D match to TRBD2 (6 bases). The CDR3 consists of 14 residues. V lost 0 bases, J lost 8 bases, and 12 bases lay in between. Germline CDR1 SGDLS, CDR2 YYNGEE. CDR3 protein: CASSVGAVADEQFF. The CDR3 region has the DNA TGTGCCAGCAGCGTAGGAGCCGTAGCGGATGAGCAGTTCTTC.

This clonotype was detected ten times or more. The rearrangement joins TRBV5-1 to TRBJ1-1, with unresolved D. The CDR3 extends over 15 amino acids. Germline V CDR1 and CDR2: SGHRS, YFSETQ. The ends were cut back, 3 bases at V and 1 base at J, with 13 bases in the middle. CDR3 sequence (DNA): TGCGCCAGCAGCTCCCGCGGCAACTCGAACACTGAAGCTTTCTTT. Translation gives CASSSRGNSNTEAFF.

In this sample, this clonotype turned up many times. This chain connects TRBV29-1 to TRBJ2-7, with 9 positions matching TRBD1. Germline V gives CDR1 SQVTM, CDR2 ANQGSEA. The CDR3 totals 14 residues. Losses at the gene ends were 5 bases for V and 2 bases for J; bases not matched to a gene: 7. The DNA for the CDR3 is TGCAGCGTTCTAATACAGGGGGCAACCTACGAGCAGTACTTC. Translating gives CSVLIQGATYEQYF.

In this sample, this clonotype turned up many times. The chain carries TRBV11-1 and TRBJ2-5; D may be TRBD2 (6 bases). This CDR3 has 13 residues. CDR1 is SGHAT, CDR2 FQDESV, per germline (reference sequence). V shed 4 bases and J shed 5 bases, with 11 bases lying between them. CDR3 sequence: CASSWAGIETQYF. The DNA of the CDR3 is TGTGCCAGCAGCTGGGCGGGGATCGAGACCCAGTACTTC. The whole variable domain, filled in from reference TRBV11-1 and TRBJ2-5, reads EAEVAQSPRYKITEKSQAVAFWCDPISGHATLYWYRQILGQGPELLVQFQDESVVDDSQLPKDRFSAERLKGVDSTLKIQPAELGDSAMYLCASSWAGIETQYFGPGTRLLVL.

This clonotype has ten or more counts. CDR3 sequence (DNA): TGTGCCAGCAGTTTAAGCAGTACCTACGAGCAGTACTTC. Translation: CASSLSSTYEQYF. The J gene is TRBJ2-7, the V gene TRBV27; the D is unclear. Germline CDR1 is MNHEY and CDR2 is SMNVEV (reference sequence). CDR3 size: 13 residues. Trimming removed 2 bases from V and 2 bases from J, with 7 bases in between.

This clonotype was recorded a few times. This rearrangement joins TRBV5-1 to TRBJ1-1; the D is unclear. This CDR3 is 14 amino acids long. Germline CDR1 SGHRS, CDR2 YFSETQ. V was pared by 4 bases and J by 0 bases, with 10 bases between. The CDR3 spells CASSAQIMNTEAFF. The CDR3 DNA sequence: TGCGCCAGCAGCGCACAGATTATGAACACTGAAGCTTTCTTT.

This clonotype was observed many times. V usage is TRBV6-2 or TRBV6-3 and J usage is TRBJ1-2; D is unclear. V was clipped by 6 bases and J by 5 bases, with 16 bases between them. The CDR3 runs 14 residues. Per the germline V gene, CDR1 is MNHEY and CDR2 is SVGEGT. This CDR3 reads CASSRRVTDYGYTF. The CDR3 bases are TGTGCCAGCAGCCGTAGAGTAACTGATTATGGCTACACCTTC.

In this sample, this clonotype is medium-sized. The V gene is TRBV25-1, the J gene TRBJ1-1, with TRBD1 matching over 8 bases. J gave up 1 base and V 6 bases, and 4 bases lay outside the gene matches. There are 14 residues in the CDR3. CDR1 MGHDK and CDR2 SYGVNS come from the germline V gene. Here the CDR3 reads CASRPGTGNTEAFF. CDR3 nucleotide sequence: TGTGCCAGCAGGCCCGGGACAGGGAACACTGAAGCTTTCTTT.

This clonotype occurred many times. The rearrangement links TRBV7-2 to TRBJ2-5; 11 bases map to TRBD2. J gave up 6 bases and V 1 base, and 7 bases lay outside the gene matches. The CDR3 is 16 amino acids. From germline, CDR1 is SGHTA and CDR2 FQGNSA. CDR3 bases: TGTGCCAGCAGCTTAGATAGCGGGGGGGCCGGGAAGACCCAGTACTTC. Translation gives CASSLDSGGAGKTQYF.

The sample holds many counts of this clonotype. The rearrangement uses TRBV29-1 and TRBJ2-7, with TRBD1 matching 9 bases. V lost 3 bases and J lost 4; bases outside the gene matches: 7. Germline assignment: CDR1 SQVTM and CDR2 ANQGSEA. This CDR3 has 14 residues. CDR3 loop: CSVDWGQGEYEQYF. CDR3 nucleotides: TGCAGCGTTGATTGGGGACAGGGCGAATACGAGCAGTACTTC.

This clonotype came up many times. The chain combines TRBV25-1 with TRBJ2-1, with D possibly TRBD2 on 5 matching bases. Trimming shortened V by 1 base and J by 4 bases, and 5 bases separated the two germline ends. From germline, CDR1 is MGHDK and CDR2 SYGVNS. The CDR3 loop spans 13 amino acids. CDR3 amino acids: CASSESGYNEQFF. Here the CDR3 DNA reads TGTGCCAGCAGTGAATCGGGGTACAATGAGCAGTTCTTC.

In this sample, this clonotype turned up many times. CDR3 amino acids: CASSALGGQETQYF. The CDR3 region has the DNA TGTGCCAGCAGCGCGTTGGGGGGCCAAGAGACCCAGTACTTC. The chain is built from TRBV9 and TRBJ2-5; maybe TRBD2 (6 bases). Trimming removed 3 bases from V and 1 base from J, with 10 bases in between. Germline V lookup: CDR1 SGDLS, CDR2 YYNGEE. The CDR3 is 14 residues long.

The V gene is TRBV18, the J gene TRBJ2-5; tentatively, D is TRBD2 (6 bases). This CDR3 contains 12 residues. The germline V gene encodes CDR1 KGHSH and CDR2 LQKENI. Trimming cost V 3 bases and J 9 bases, with 11 bases left between them. The CDR3: CASSPTREAQYF. CDR3 nucleotides: TGTGCCAGCTCACCGACGAGGGAGGCCCAGTACTTC. The full variable domain, its missing parts supplied by reference TRBV18 and TRBJ2-5, is NAGVMQNPRHLVRRRGQEARLRCSPMKGHSHVYWYRQLPEEGLKFMVYLQKENIIDESGMPKERFSAEFPKEGPSILRIQQVVRGDSAAYFCASSPTREAQYFGPGTRLLVL.

This clonotype was counted ten times or more. The CDR3 loop is CASSQDGNIAYEQYF. Here the CDR3 DNA reads TGTGCCAGCAGCCAAGATGGTAATATCGCCTACGAGCAGTACTTC. The chain uses TRBV4-2 and TRBJ2-7; D ambiguous. The V and J ends lost 0 bases and 2 bases respectively, with 11 bases between them. The CDR3 extends over 15 amino acids. Germline-derived CDR1 and CDR2 are LGHNA and YNFKEQ.